The rows below give T cell receptor beta chains drawn from one sample of a study of T cell responses to AZD1222 COVID-19 vaccine. Sequencing was performed with immunoSEQ multiplex PCR; in TCRdb, only in-frame clones are kept and a portion is missing. In the table there are some 100,000 clones, around 87% of which are singletons. Sample: peripheral blood, taken on day 0 of MenACWY control vaccination. All receptors come from an adult in good health. Each CDR3 is given with its conserved first and last residue. The D gene is left open where the match is weak. Where a row states a size, it is once, few, many or the class of an expanded clone; other rows omit it.

V	size	D	J	CDR3	DNA
TRBV7-2	-	-	TRBJ2-7	CASSHSAMTYEQYF	TGTGCCAGCAGCCATAGCGCAATGACCTACGAGCAGTACTTC
TRBV5-4	-	TRBD1	TRBJ1-2	CASSTLTGQGRGYTF	TGTGCCAGCAGCACATTGACGGGACAGGGAAGGGGCTACACCTTC
TRBV3-1/TRBV3-2	-	-	TRBJ1-5	CASSQDPPSGNQPQHF	TGTGCCAGCAGCCAAGATCCCCCATCCGGCAATCAGCCCCAGCATTTT
TRBV28	-	TRBD1	TRBJ1-2	CASSTTGGADGYTF	TGTGCCAGCAGCACGACAGGGGGCGCCGACGGCTACACCTTC
TRBV4-1	-	-	TRBJ1-5	CASSQALADDQPQHF	TGCGCCAGCAGCCAAGCTCTGGCAGATGATCAGCCCCAGCATTTT
TRBV2	-	TRBD2	TRBJ2-3	CASSEEVAGGDTQYF	TGTGCCAGCAGTGAAGAGGTCGCGGGGGGAGATACGCAGTATTTT
TRBV6-2/TRBV6-3	-	-	TRBJ2-3	CASSYSTVASDFTDTQYF	TGTGCCAGCAGTTACTCGACGGTAGCCTCCGATTTCACAGATACGCAGTATTTT
TRBV2	-	-	TRBJ1-2	CASSGQSYGYTF	TGTGCCAGCAGTGGACAGTCCTATGGCTACACCTTC
TRBV5-3	-	-	TRBJ2-7	CARSFPPLKPYEQYF	TGTGCCAGAAGCTTTCCTCCTTTGAAACCCTACGAGCAGTACTTC
TRBV4-1	-	-	TRBJ1-4	CASRQQGTNEKLFF	TGCGCCAGCAGACAACAGGGCACTAATGAAAAACTGTTTTTT
TRBV6-5	-	TRBD1	TRBJ1-2	CASSYSGTGVGYGYTF	TGTGCCAGCAGTTACTCGGGGACAGGGGTGGGCTATGGCTACACCTTC
TRBV15	-	-	TRBJ1-6	CATSSRLGGDGDSPLHF	TGTGCCACCAGCAGCAGACTTGGGGGGGACGGCGATTCACCCCTCCACTTT
TRBV4-2	-	TRBD2	TRBJ2-3	CASSLSGEMVTDTQYF	TGTGCCAGCAGCCTTAGCGGGGAGATGGTCACAGATACGCAGTATTTT
TRBV5-1	-	-	TRBJ2-7	CASSPRGASYEQYF	TGCGCCAGCAGCCCCCGGGGGGCCAGCTACGAGCAGTACTTC
TRBV6-6	once	TRBD2	TRBJ2-1	CASGGLAEEQFF	TGTGCCAGCGGGGGACTAGCGGAGGAGCAGTTCTTC
TRBV19	-	TRBD1	TRBJ1-1	CASTTGGGLRENTEAFF	TGTGCCAGTACGACAGGGGGCGGCCTTCGAGAGAACACTGAAGCTTTCTTT
TRBV6-6	-	-	TRBJ2-4	CASSYGGGKNIQYF	TGTGCCAGCAGTTATGGGGGTGGCAAAAACATTCAGTACTTC
TRBV19	-	-	TRBJ2-4	CASSIRLGGQNIQYF	TGTGCCAGTAGTATCCGACTCGGGGGGCAAAACATTCAGTACTTC
TRBV5-5	-	-	TRBJ1-5	CASSFLNENQPQHF	TGTGCCAGCAGCTTTCTAAACGAGAATCAGCCCCAGCATTTT
TRBV6-6	-	-	TRBJ1-6	CASSAGSYNSPLHF	TGTGCCAGCAGCGCCGGTTCCTATAATTCACCCCTCCACTTT
TRBV7-2	-	TRBD2	TRBJ2-3	CASGLAGSTDTQYF	TGTGCCAGCGGTCTAGCGGGTAGCACAGATACGCAGTATTTT
TRBV15	-	TRBD2	TRBJ2-5	CATSRDLADQETQYF	TGTGCCACCAGCAGAGATCTAGCGGATCAAGAGACCCAGTACTTC
TRBV5-1	-	TRBD1	TRBJ1-6	CASSSAQGQGAGQLLNSPLHF	TGCGCCAGCAGCTCGGCCCAGGGACAGGGTGCTGGCCAACTCCTAAATTCACCCCTCCACTTT
TRBV6-5	-	-	TRBJ2-2	CASSYGILGNTGELFF	TGTGCCAGCAGTTACGGGATATTGGGAAACACCGGGGAGCTGTTTTTT
TRBV2	once	TRBD2	TRBJ2-2	CASKKRGDQNTGELFF	TGTGCCAGCAAGAAGCGGGGGGACCAAAACACCGGGGAGCTGTTTTTT
TRBV29-1	-	-	TRBJ1-4	CSSASGNEKLFF	TGCAGCTCAGCTTCGGGGAATGAAAAACTGTTTTTT
TRBV28	-	TRBD1	TRBJ1-4	CASSSQGAANEKLFF	TGTGCCAGCAGTTCTCAGGGGGCAGCTAATGAAAAACTGTTTTTT
TRBV11-3	-	-	TRBJ1-4	CASDRHEKLFF	TGTGCCAGCGACAGACATGAAAAACTGTTTTTT
TRBV9	-	-	TRBJ1-1	CASSVRGGTEAFF	TGTGCCAGCAGCGTCCGCGGAGGGACTGAAGCTTTCTTT
TRBV23-1	once	-	TRBJ1-1	CASSQELRGYTEAFF	TGCGCCAGCAGTCAAGAATTGCGGGGTTACACTGAAGCTTTCTTT
TRBV29-1	-	TRBD2	TRBJ2-7	CSVEVGTSVSYEQYF	TGCAGCGTTGAAGTCGGGACTAGCGTCTCCTACGAGCAGTACTTC
TRBV3-1/TRBV3-2	-	-	TRBJ1-1	CASSQGWAEAFF	TGTGCCAGCAGCCAAGGTTGGGCGGAAGCTTTCTTT
TRBV27	-	TRBD2	TRBJ2-2	CASSRWLAGTGGELFF	TGTGCCAGCAGTAGGTGGCTAGCGGGCACGGGCGGGGAGCTGTTTTTT
TRBV9	-	-	TRBJ2-6	CASSVVSTGANVLTF	TGTGCCAGCAGCGTAGTTAGCACTGGGGCCAACGTCCTGACTTTC
TRBV7-2	-	-	TRBJ1-4	CASSLLSGNEKLFF	TGTGCCAGCAGCTTACTTTCAGGGAATGAAAAACTGTTTTTT
TRBV7-8	-	-	TRBJ1-2	CASSFRGGYGYTF	TGTGCCAGCAGCTTTCGGGGGGGCTATGGCTACACCTTC
TRBV28	-	-	TRBJ2-7	CASTLFGAYEQYF	TGTGCCAGCACCCTATTCGGGGCCTACGAGCAGTACTTC
TRBV6-5	once	TRBD1	TRBJ2-5	CASSTGQKRQETQYF	TGTGCCAGCAGCACGGGACAGAAAAGACAAGAGACCCAGTACTTC
TRBV7-9	-	-	TRBJ1-1	CASSYAMNTEAFF	TGTGCCAGCAGCTACGCCATGAACACTGAAGCTTTCTTT
TRBV5-4	-	TRBD1	TRBJ1-3	CASSTTGGSDTIYF	TGTGCCAGCAGCACGACAGGGGGCAGTGACACCATATATTTT
TRBV5-1	-	-	TRBJ2-1	CASSSNSISYNEQFF	TGCGCCAGCAGCTCCAACAGTATTTCCTACAATGAGCAGTTCTTC
TRBV10-3	-	TRBD2	TRBJ2-1	CAISERGGDNEQFF	TGTGCCATCAGTGAGCGGGGGGGTGACAATGAGCAGTTCTTC
TRBV18	once	-	TRBJ2-5	CASSPAREQETQYF	TGTGCCAGCTCACCGGCAAGGGAACAAGAGACCCAGTACTTC
TRBV15	-	TRBD1	TRBJ1-5	CATGDRVSQPQHF	TGTGCCACCGGGGACAGGGTGAGTCAGCCCCAGCATTTT
TRBV6-5	once	-	TRBJ1-6	CASSYSARGYNSPLHF	TGTGCCAGCAGTTACTCTGCCAGGGGCTATAATTCACCCCTCCACTTT
TRBV15	-	TRBD1	TRBJ2-3	CATSRRQGSGADTQYF	TGTGCCACCAGCCGTCGACAGGGCAGTGGGGCAGATACGCAGTATTTT
TRBV7-9	-	-	TRBJ1-3	CASSLSGSGNTIYF	TGTGCCAGCAGCTTATCGGGGTCCGGAAACACCATATATTTT
TRBV28	-	-	TRBJ1-5	CASSLIGRKYSNQPQHF	TGTGCCAGCAGTTTAATCGGCAGAAAGTATAGCAATCAGCCCCAGCATTTT
TRBV3-1/TRBV3-2	once	-	TRBJ1-1	CASSQATGIVAFF	TGTGCCAGCAGCCAAGCTACAGGGATTGTGGCTTTCTTT
TRBV7-9	once	TRBD2	TRBJ2-1	CASSLLTSRYNEQFF	TGTGCCAGCAGCTTACTGACTAGCAGGTACAATGAGCAGTTCTTC
TRBV5-1	-	-	TRBJ1-4	CASSSTGTENEKLFF	TGCGCCAGCAGCTCAACCGGGACGGAAAATGAAAAACTGTTTTTT
TRBV19	-	-	TRBJ2-1	CASSTHHSSYNEQFF	TGTGCCAGTAGTACACATCACAGCTCCTACAATGAGCAGTTCTTC
TRBV10-3	-	-	TRBJ1-2	CAIRTDSNYGYTF	TGTGCCATCAGGACGGACAGCAACTATGGCTACACCTTC
TRBV28	-	-	TRBJ1-1	CASSFLGHWTEAFF	TGTGCCAGCAGTTTTCTGGGACACTGGACTGAAGCTTTCTTT
TRBV28	-	-	TRBJ1-5	CASAQGAAGNQPQHF	TGTGCCAGCGCCCAAGGGGCGGCGGGCAATCAGCCCCAGCATTTT
TRBV7-3	-	TRBD1	TRBJ1-2	CASSLTRDRAYGYTF	TGTGCCAGCAGCTTAACGAGGGACAGGGCCTATGGCTACACCTTC
TRBV10-3	-	-	TRBJ1-4	CAISNSGGEKLFF	TGTGCCATCAGTAATTCGGGAGGGGAAAAACTGTTTTTT
TRBV11-2	few	-	TRBJ1-1	CASSLEGVTEAFF	TGTGCCAGCAGCTTGGAGGGCGTCACTGAAGCTTTCTTT
TRBV4-1	-	-	TRBJ1-6	CASSHGSSYNSPLHF	TGCGCCAGCAGCCACGGCAGCTCCTATAATTCACCCCTCCACTTT
TRBV5-1	-	TRBD2	TRBJ2-7	CASSRTREGYEQYF	TGCGCCAGCAGCAGGACTAGAGAAGGCTACGAGCAGTACTTC